The clone carrying this T cell receptor (beta chain) was picked up many times. Its antigen is not known. These data come from a study of regulatory T cells in long-lasting Graves disease. Overall study results and limits: Shared public clonotypes totalled over 2,500 in persistent patients, compared with about 930 in new patients.

Germline CDR1 MNHEY, CDR2 SVGEGT. V was trimmed by 0 bases and J by 9 bases, leaving 15 bases between them. This CDR3 is 15 amino acids long. Noted time point: persistent/refractory GD, antithyroid drugs over 5 years with positive TRAb. Extracted RNA from PBMCs served as the source of the TCR library. iRepertoire HTBI primers and Arm-PCR of CDR3 regions built TCR beta libraries. As originally analysed: Gene usage covered 50 to 75 TRBV and 14 to 15 TRBJ segments. TCRdb processed the multiplex PCR reads anew with MiXCR; each CDR3 protein has one entry. Here the V and J calls rest on TCRdb's processing, not on the authors' analysis. This table holds around 450,000 distinct CDR3 sequences, approximately 21% found once.

The V call is TRBV6-2 or TRBV6-3, the J call TRBJ1-5; D ambiguous. Sequencing was performed on peripheral blood mononuclear cells (PBMCs), taken when the disease was refractory, from a patient treated with antithyroid drugs. The sequence was obtained from a female donor with Graves disease. In DNA form, the CDR3 reads TGTGCCAGCAGTTACTCGATCCAAGTCGAGCGGCCCCAGCATTTT. It specifies CASSYSIQVERPQHF.